This T cell receptor beta chain was identified during a study of early T cells in non-severe SARS-CoV-2 infection (dated by TCRdb to the early 2020s). Context from the whole study: Because TCR sequencing was done on bulk RNA from unsorted whole blood, the alpha and beta chains could not be paired. Study-wide findings and limitations: VDJdb matching was skewed toward anti-spike CD8 responses and likely underestimated virus-specific expansions by missing private and CD4 specificities.

This was a case-control study nested in a cohort of healthcare workers in London, UK, who had nasopharyngeal swab PCR tests and blood samples taken every week. Healthcare workers were enrolled in the week of the UK lockdown, from 23 to 31 March 2020, and were followed every week for up to 16 weeks. This clonotype was detected ten times or more. Its antigen is not yet known. Per-base qualities were not stored, and no clone one base away is much larger. Including cysteine and phenylalanine, the CDR3 has 19 amino acids. The only DNA kept is the CDR3, 57 bases in frame from the first base. From the germline V gene (reference sequence), CDR1 is DFQATT and CDR2 is SNEGSKA. Trimming removed 0 bases from V and 3 bases from J; the gene matches leave 15 bases unexplained. Library preparation used 5' RACE. Sequencing was carried out with a NextSeq 500. In the TCR library protocol, unique molecular identifiers were attached to individual cDNA molecules to correct for PCR bias and sequencing error. Both TCR alpha and beta chains were sequenced, and tight co-correlation was observed between alpha and beta sequence abundances in each sample. Processing in the source paper ran as follows. Decombinator V4 was used to annotate TCR sequences for V gene, J gene and CDR3. TCRs were defined as expanded if a significant change between any two time points was detected under a Poisson model with p below 0.0001. TCR abundances were normalised to the total number of TCRs sequenced per sample and were expressed as counts per million. MAIT TCRs were defined by TRAV1-2 paired with TRAJ12, TRAJ20 or TRAJ33, and iNKT TCRs by TRAV10 paired with TRAJ18. A search of VDJdb, accessed on 1 November 2021, was run for TCRs annotated to CMV, EBV and SARS-CoV-2, with TCRs annotated for multiple antigens excluded. TCRdb reprocessing: public reads trimmed at Q25 with fastp, clones called with MiXCR, in-frame beta chains kept. CDR3 protein sequences are deduplicated, and each keeps its most common genes and DNA. It is TCRdb's table, rather than the study itself, that gives the V and J calls and clone size. This sample holds about 110,000 distinct CDR3 sequences; about 12% were observed only once. The ten biggest clones cover around 3.2% of the sample.

Recombination linked TRBV20-1 to TRBJ1-1; 11 middle bases align to TRBD1. The source is an adult who was a healthcare worker with PCR-confirmed SARS-CoV-2 infection or an uninfected control (not recorded which). Material: whole blood. This receptor carries the CDR3 CSARDRMRGQGVRDTEAFF. The base sequence is TGCAGTGCTAGAGATAGGATGAGGGGACAGGGGGTAAGGGACACTGAAGCTTTCTTT.